This record concerns one TCR beta chain sequence. Its antigen is unidentified. The sample comes from a study of cytomegalovirus exposure and HLA in healthy donors. Study-wide results and caveats: It was reportedly the case that the classifier diagnosed cytomegalovirus status with high specificity and sensitivity.

The CDR3 contains 17 residues. Germline V gene data show CDR1 as LGHNA and CDR2 as YNFKEQ. V lost 2 bases, J lost 5 bases, and 12 bases stayed unmatched. Assay used: immunoSEQ multiplex PCR; TCRdb lists only in-frame clones, some missing. Here the sample spans 200,000 to 300,000 clones, 70% to 90% being singletons. The specimen was PBMCs. This TCR was sampled from a woman in her 30s in good health and CMV-seropositive. This sequence joins TRBV4-2 and TRBJ2-7, with 10 bases matching TRBD2. The DNA of the CDR3 is TGTGCCAGCAGCCAACATCCCAGCGGGAGGGCCAGGGACGAGCAGTACTTC. Translation: CASSQHPSGRARDEQYF.